Following are 29 T cell receptor beta chains from one sample sequenced in a study of neurological immune-mediated disorders. Via MiXCR, TCRdb re-called the 5' RACE reads, giving one row per CDR3 protein. The data contain about 32,000 distinct CDR3 sequences, about an eighth of them singletons. The time point was: technical triplicate 2. What was sequenced was CD4+ T cells from blood. These receptors were obtained from a female donor with HTLV-1-associated myelopathy (HAM/TSP).

This clonotype was counted ten times or more. The chain couples TRBV24-1 to TRBJ2-7; D unclear. Germline lookup yields CDR1 KGHDR and CDR2 SFDVKD. Trimming took 3 bases from V and 7 from J, leaving 9 bases between them. The CDR3 runs 12 residues. In nucleotides, the CDR3 is TGTGCCACCAGTGATGCGCTTGGGGAGCAGTACTTC. This encodes CATSDALGEQYF.

This clonotype was found many times. The V gene is TRBV5-1, the J gene TRBJ2-7, with 10 bases matching TRBD1. Germline trimming cut 3 bases from V and 7 bases from J; bases unmatched to any gene: 4. The germline V gene has CDR1 SGHRS and CDR2 YFSETQ. The CDR3 totals 13 residues. CDR3 protein: CASSWGTGEEQYF. DNA of the CDR3: TGCGCCAGCAGCTGGGGGACAGGGGAAGAGCAGTACTTC. The full variable domain, its missing parts supplied by reference TRBV5-1 and TRBJ2-7, is KAGVTQTPRYLIKTRGQQVTLSCSPISGHRSVSWYQQTPGQGLQFLFEYFSETQRNKGNFPGRFSGRQFSNSRSEMNVSTLELGDSALYLCASSWGTGEEQYFGPGTRLTVT.

The table lists this clonotype with many counts. The rearrangement links TRBV6-1 to TRBJ2-3; 11 bases fit TRBD2. From germline, CDR1 is MNHNS and CDR2 SASEGT. This CDR3 contains 17 residues. V was clipped by 3 bases and J by 4 bases; unmatched bases: 9. DNA of the CDR3: TGTGCCAGCAGTGAGATTCTAGCGGGAGGAGGCCCAGATACGCAGTATTTT. This gives the protein CASSEILAGGGPDTQYF.

This clonotype was seen many times. This chain joins TRBV6-1 and TRBJ1-1; 8 bases line up with TRBD1. The CDR3 runs 14 residues. In germline, CDR1 is MNHNS, CDR2 SASEGT. V shed 7 bases and J 2 bases; nucleotides not matched to a gene: 6. CDR3 residues: CASKTGTGNTEAFF. CDR3 nucleotides: TGTGCCAGCAAAACCGGGACAGGCAACACTGAAGCTTTCTTT.

This clonotype appeared many times. J is TRBJ2-5 and V is TRBV6-2 or TRBV6-3; unclear D gene. Per the germline V gene, CDR1 is MNHEY and CDR2 is SVGEGT. The length of the CDR3 is 11 residues. Trimming took 6 bases from V and 2 from J, leaving 4 bases between them. The CDR3 protein is CASSHQETQYF. The CDR3 DNA reads as TGTGCCAGCAGCCATCAAGAGACCCAGTACTTC.

This clonotype has ten or more counts. This chain links TRBV5-1 with TRBJ2-1, with D perhaps matching TRBD2 (5 bases). Germline V gives CDR1 SGHRS, CDR2 YFSETQ. V was trimmed by 4 bases and J by 10 bases, leaving 21 bases between them. The length of the CDR3 is 15 residues. The CDR3 is CASSQSAVLESEQFF. CDR3 in DNA: TGCGCCAGCAGCCAATCAGCGGTGCTGGAGTCAGAGCAGTTCTTC.

Ten or more counts support this clonotype. The chain employs TRBV29-1 and TRBJ2-2; 9 bases agree with TRBD1. V dropped 5 bases and J dropped 4; count of bases not matched to a gene: 11. The CDR3 totals 16 residues. Germline CDR1 SQVTM, CDR2 ANQGSEA. The CDR3: CSVRSGTGLGTGELFF. In DNA form, the CDR3 reads TGCAGCGTTCGTTCCGGGACAGGGCTGGGCACCGGGGAGCTGTTTTTT.

This clonotype was observed at least ten times. V gene TRBV29-1 combines with J gene TRBJ2-2, with 8 bases fitting TRBD2. The germline CDR1 and CDR2 sequences are SQVTM and ANQGSEA. The CDR3 loop spans 16 amino acids. With V trimmed by 5 bases and J by 1 base, 9 bases remained unmatched. CDR3 amino acids: CSVLSSGGMNTGELFF. The CDR3 DNA reads as TGCAGCGTTCTATCCAGCGGGGGAATGAACACCGGGGAGCTGTTTTTT.

This chain links TRBV19 with TRBJ2-3; D not resolved. From germline, CDR1 is LNHDA and CDR2 SQIVND (reference sequence). The germline V and J ends were trimmed by 2 bases and 2 bases, with 11 bases remaining between them. CDR3 length: 15 amino acids. The CDR3 spells CASSILPNPTDTQYF. The CDR3 DNA reads TGTGCCAGTAGTATACTCCCTAATCCCACAGATACGCAGTATTTT.

At least ten counts were recorded for this clonotype. V is TRBV28 and J is TRBJ2-7, with D possibly TRBD2 on 5 matching bases. This CDR3 is 12 amino acids long. CDR1 and CDR2 (germline): MDHEN, SYDVKM. V was pared by 4 bases and J by 7 bases, with 11 bases between. As DNA, the CDR3 is TGTGCCAGCAGTTGGACTCCTAGGGAGCAGTACTTC. This sequence encodes CASSWTPREQYF.

In its sample, this clonotype was seen many times. The V and J genes are TRBV20-1 and TRBJ1-3; D is ambiguous. V was clipped by 0 bases and J by 3 bases, with 12 bases between them. The CDR3 has 15 amino acids. The germline V gene encodes CDR1 DFQATT and CDR2 SNEGSKA (reference sequence). This CDR3 reads CSARDHSGVGNTIYF. The CDR3 DNA is TGCAGTGCTAGAGATCATTCTGGGGTTGGAAACACCATATATTTT.

Ten or more counts support this clonotype. This rearrangement joins TRBV7-2 to TRBJ2-1, with D possibly matching TRBD2 (6 bases). The germline gives CDR1 SGHTA, CDR2 FQGNSA. V was cut by 5 bases and J by 7 bases, with 30 bases left in between. The CDR3 loop spans 19 amino acids. This CDR3 is CASSPTSAGAGIGGNEQFF. CDR3 bases: TGTGCCAGCAGCCCCACCTCAGCGGGTGCCGGGATTGGAGGAAATGAGCAGTTCTTC. The full variable domain, in which reference TRBV7-2 and TRBJ2-1 provide the parts outside the CDR3, is GAGVSQSPSNKVTEKGKDVELRCDPISGHTALYWYRQSLGQGLEFLIYFQGNSAPDKSGLPSDRFSAERTGGSVSTLTIQRTQQEDSAVYLCASSPTSAGAGIGGNEQFFGPGTRLTVL.

Note on this clonotype: One end of the junction is discordant with germline, which a read error may explain. The chain combines TRBV5-5 with TRBJ1-2, with 7 bases aligning to TRBD1. CDR3 length equals 15 residues. Germline-derived CDR1 and CDR2 are SGHKS and YYEKEE (reference sequence). In nucleotides, the CDR3 is TGTGTCAGCAGCCCCACCGGGACAGAAAACTATGGCTACACCTTC. It translates to CVSSPTGTENYGYTF.

This clonotype was seen many times. The chain combines TRBV20-1 with TRBJ2-3; 10 bases line up with TRBD1. There are 15 residues in the CDR3. CDR1 and CDR2 from the germline V gene are DFQATT and SNEGSKA (reference sequence). CDR3 protein: CSAPPGDRGTDTQYF. CDR3 nucleotides: TGCAGCGCCCCACCTGGGGACAGGGGAACAGATACGCAGTATTTT.

In this sample, this clonotype turned up many times. The V and J genes are TRBV7-2 and TRBJ2-5, with a weak D call TRBD1 (6 bases). Trimming stripped 5 bases from V and 2 bases from J, with 9 bases between. This CDR3 has 13 amino acids. Per the germline V gene, CDR1 is SGHTA and CDR2 is FQGNSA. The chain's CDR3 is CASSRTAQETQYF. The CDR3 coding sequence is TGTGCCAGCAGCAGGACAGCTCAAGAGACCCAGTACTTC.

This clonotype has a count of ten or more. The chain links TRBV5-4 to TRBJ1-1; D might be TRBD1 (6 bases). This CDR3 spans 14 amino acids. The germline V gene encodes CDR1 SGHNT and CDR2 YYREEE (reference sequence). The V gene lost 2 bases and the J gene lost 1 base, with 9 bases spanning the gap. CDR3 amino acids: CASSFARGNTEAFF. The CDR3 nucleotides are TGTGCCAGCAGCTTTGCCAGGGGGAACACTGAAGCTTTCTTT.

In this sample, this clonotype turned up many times. This chain joins TRBV15 and TRBJ2-1, with D perhaps matching TRBD1 or TRBD2 (6 bases each). V lost 0 bases and J lost 0, with 9 bases in between. Germline V CDR1 and CDR2: LNHNV, YYDKDF (reference sequence). The CDR3 length is 16 residues. CDR3 DNA: TGTGCCACCAGCAGAGACGGGGGCTACTCCTACAATGAGCAGTTCTTC. It translates to CATSRDGGYSYNEQFF. Full variable domain (remainder filled in from reference TRBV15 and TRBJ2-1): DAMVIQNPRYQVTQFGKPVTLSCSQTLNHNVMYWYQQKSSQAPKLLFHYYDKDFNNEADTPDNFQSRRPNTSFCFLDIRSPGLGDTAMYLCATSRDGGYSYNEQFFGPGTRLTVL.

At least ten counts were recorded for this clonotype. The chain employs TRBV20-1 and TRBJ2-1, with D possibly TRBD1 on 5 matching bases. Trimming stripped 3 bases from V and 4 bases from J, with 13 bases between. The CDR3 totals 14 residues. Germline CDR1 is DFQATT and CDR2 is SNEGSKA (reference sequence). The CDR3, as DNA: TGCAGTGCTAGGGAGACAGACAAATACAATGAGCAGTTCTTC. Translated: CSARETDKYNEQFF.

This clonotype has at least ten counts. The chain combines TRBV12-3 or TRBV12-4 with TRBJ2-3; TRBD1 or TRBD2 may be the D gene (5 bases each). The germline V and J ends were trimmed by 4 bases and 6 bases, with 17 bases remaining between them. The CDR3 loop spans 15 amino acids. The CDR3 DNA reads as TGTGCCAGCAGTTCCTATGGGGACCAGATGGATACGCAGTATTTT. Its translation: CASSSYGDQMDTQYF.

This clonotype has a count of ten or more. The V and J genes are TRBV12-3 or TRBV12-4 and TRBJ2-1; D not resolved. The CDR3 has 10 residues. Trimming took 2 bases from V and 7 from J, leaving 0 bases between them. The CDR3 DNA reads TGTGCCAGCAGTTTAAATGAGCAGTTCTTC. Translation: CASSLNEQFF.

By sample share, this clonotype is medium-sized. The chain joins TRBV12-3 or TRBV12-4 to TRBJ2-7; no reliable D call. The CDR3 spans 12 residues. Deletions cut 5 bases from V and 2 bases from J, with 7 bases between. Here the CDR3 reads CASSRFAYEQYF. The CDR3 bases are TGTGCCAGCAGTAGGTTTGCCTACGAGCAGTACTTC.

This clonotype was picked up many times. This sequence joins TRBV7-2 and TRBJ2-4; D is unclear. V lost 5 bases, J lost 0 bases, and 8 bases lay in between. The CDR3 totals 14 residues. From germline, CDR1 is SGHTA and CDR2 FQGNSA. CDR3 sequence reads: CASSRELAKNIQYF. DNA of the CDR3: TGTGCCAGCAGCCGCGAGCTAGCCAAAAACATTCAGTACTTC. Variable domain in full (rest from reference TRBV7-2 and TRBJ2-4): GAGVSQSPSNKVTEKGKDVELRCDPISGHTALYWYRQSLGQGLEFLIYFQGNSAPDKSGLPSDRFSAERTGGSVSTLTIQRTQQEDSAVYLCASSRELAKNIQYFGAGTRLSVL.

This clonotype appeared many times. This chain joins TRBV5-1 and TRBJ2-1; D might be TRBD2 (5 bases). CDR1 SGHRS and CDR2 YFSETQ come from the germline V gene. The CDR3 consists of 15 residues. V was trimmed by 4 bases and J by 4 bases, leaving 15 bases between them. The CDR3 spells CASSAVAGGYNEQFF. CDR3 sequence (DNA): TGCGCCAGCAGCGCCGTGGCGGGTGGATACAATGAGCAGTTCTTC.

This clonotype occurred many times. The chain has TRBV3-1 and TRBJ2-1; TRBD2 matches 9 bases. Germline V CDR1 and CDR2: LGHDT, YNNKEL (reference sequence). With V trimmed by 0 bases and J by 14 bases, 11 bases remained unmatched. There are 15 residues in the CDR3. CDR3 DNA: TGTGCCAGCAGCCAAGATGGGCCTAGCGGGAAGAGCGAGTTCTTC. As protein: CASSQDGPSGKSEFF.

A note on this clonotype: Since no conserved phenylalanine or tryptophan closes the CDR3, a read error is the likely cause. The CDR3 DNA follows: TGTGCCAGCAGTTTACTCACTAGTGGGACCGGGGAGCAGTTCTTA. Amino acid sequence: CASSLLTSGTGEQFL. V usage is TRBV12-3 or TRBV12-4 and J usage is TRBJ2-1; D is perhaps TRBD1 or TRBD2 (5 bases each). The CDR3 covers 15 residues. With 2 bases removed from V and 10 bases from J, the gap between germline ends came to 18 bases.

This clonotype was counted at least ten times. The V gene is TRBV7-2, the J gene TRBJ2-3, with 12 bases matching TRBD2. Germline V lookup: CDR1 SGHTA, CDR2 FQGNSA. This CDR3 has 15 residues. Trimming cost V 2 bases and J 6 bases; bases outside gene matches: 3. CDR3 sequence (DNA): TGTGCCAGCAGCTTACTAGCGGGGGGGCGTGATACGCAGTATTTT. This codes for CASSLLAGGRDTQYF.

This clonotype was recorded many times. V and J are TRBV5-1 and TRBJ2-2, with 7 bases aligning to TRBD2. Looked up from germline, CDR1 is SGHRS and CDR2 is YFSETQ. The CDR3 sequence is 14 residues long. J lost 4 bases, V lost 2 bases, and 2 bases had no gene match. CDR3 residues: CASSLAGFTGELFF. The CDR3 DNA reads as TGCGCCAGCAGCTTAGCGGGGTTCACCGGGGAGCTGTTTTTT. The complete variable domain, with remaining parts taken from reference TRBV5-1 and TRBJ2-2, reads KAGVTQTPRYLIKTRGQQVTLSCSPISGHRSVSWYQQTPGQGLQFLFEYFSETQRNKGNFPGRFSGRQFSNSRSEMNVSTLELGDSALYLCASSLAGFTGELFFGEGSRLTVL.

This clonotype showed up many times. The DNA of the CDR3 is TGCGCCAGCAGCTTGGGGGGGGTGGGTCGCTACAATGAGCAGTTCTTC. It specifies CASSLGGVGRYNEQFF. This rearrangement joins TRBV5-1 to TRBJ2-1; tentatively, D is TRBD2 (6 bases). CDR1 and CDR2 from the germline V gene are SGHRS and YFSETQ. The CDR3 loop spans 16 amino acids. Trimming cost V 0 bases and J 3 bases, with 13 bases left between them.

This clonotype was detected ten times or more. The chain is built from TRBV28 and TRBJ1-3; D remains unclear. This CDR3 is built from 11 residues. V was cut by 2 bases and J by 4 bases, with 0 bases left in between. Germline V gene data show CDR1 as MDHEN and CDR2 as SYDVKM. CDR3 bases: TGTGCCAGCAGTTTAGGAAACACCATATATTTT. It codes for CASSLGNTIYF.